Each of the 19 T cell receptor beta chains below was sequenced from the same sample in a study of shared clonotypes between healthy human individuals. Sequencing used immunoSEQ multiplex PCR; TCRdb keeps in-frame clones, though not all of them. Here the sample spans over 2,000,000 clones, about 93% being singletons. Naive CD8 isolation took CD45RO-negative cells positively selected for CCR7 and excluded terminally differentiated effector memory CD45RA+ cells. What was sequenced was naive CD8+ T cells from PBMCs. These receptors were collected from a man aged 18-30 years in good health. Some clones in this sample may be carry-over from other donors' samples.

The CDR3 DNA follows: TGTGCCAGCAGACCACTAGCGGGAGAGGTCAATGAGCAGTTCTTC. This gives the protein CASRPLAGEVNEQFF. The chain couples TRBV28 to TRBJ2-1; the match to TRBD2 covers 11 bases. Per the germline V gene, CDR1 is MDHEN and CDR2 is SYDVKM. Trimming removed 6 bases from V and 6 bases from J; junction bases left unmatched: 7. The CDR3 consists of 15 residues.

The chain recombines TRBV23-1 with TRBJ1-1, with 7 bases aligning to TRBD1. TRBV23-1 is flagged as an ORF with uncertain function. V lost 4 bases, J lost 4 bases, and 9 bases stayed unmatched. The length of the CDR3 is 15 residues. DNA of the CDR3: TGCGCCAGCAGTCCAGAAGAGGGGGCGGGCACTGAAGCTTTCTTT. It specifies CASSPEEGAGTEAFF.

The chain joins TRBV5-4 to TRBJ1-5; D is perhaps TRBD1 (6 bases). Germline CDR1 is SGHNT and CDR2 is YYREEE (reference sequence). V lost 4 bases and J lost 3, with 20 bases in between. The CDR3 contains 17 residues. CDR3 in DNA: TGTGCCAGCAGCCCCATCAGGGGCCACCTTCCCAATCAGCCCCAGCATTTT. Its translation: CASSPIRGHLPNQPQHF.

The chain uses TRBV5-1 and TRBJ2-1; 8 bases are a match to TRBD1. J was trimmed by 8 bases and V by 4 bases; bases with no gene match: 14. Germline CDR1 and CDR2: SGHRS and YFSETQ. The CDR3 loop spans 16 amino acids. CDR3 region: CASSATGGNWVHEQFF. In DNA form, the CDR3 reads TGCGCCAGCAGCGCAACAGGGGGTAACTGGGTTCATGAGCAGTTCTTC.

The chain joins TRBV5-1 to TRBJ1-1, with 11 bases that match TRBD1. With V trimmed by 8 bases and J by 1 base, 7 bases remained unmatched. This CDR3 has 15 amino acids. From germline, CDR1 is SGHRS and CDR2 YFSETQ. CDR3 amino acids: CASRTGGFRNTEAFF. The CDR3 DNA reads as TGCGCCAGTCGGACAGGGGGCTTTCGGAACACTGAAGCTTTCTTT.

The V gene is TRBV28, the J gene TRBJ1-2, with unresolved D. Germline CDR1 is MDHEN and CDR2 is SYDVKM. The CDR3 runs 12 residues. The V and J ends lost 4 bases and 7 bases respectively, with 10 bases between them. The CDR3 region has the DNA TGTGCCAGCAGTTCTACCCTAGGTGGCTACACCTTC. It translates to CASSSTLGGYTF.

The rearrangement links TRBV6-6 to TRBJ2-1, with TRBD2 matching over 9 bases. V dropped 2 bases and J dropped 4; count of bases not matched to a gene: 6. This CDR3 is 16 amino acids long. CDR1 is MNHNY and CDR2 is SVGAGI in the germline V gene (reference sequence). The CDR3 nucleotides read TGTGCCAGCAGTTACACGACTAGCGGAGATTACAATGAGCAGTTCTTC. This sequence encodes CASSYTTSGDYNEQFF.

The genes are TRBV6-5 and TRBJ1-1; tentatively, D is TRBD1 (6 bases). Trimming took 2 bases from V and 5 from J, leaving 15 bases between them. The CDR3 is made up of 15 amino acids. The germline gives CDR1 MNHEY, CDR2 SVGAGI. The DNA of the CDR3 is TGTGCCAGCAGTTACACAGAGGGGGTCGGGACTGAAGCTTTCTTT. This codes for CASSYTEGVGTEAFF.

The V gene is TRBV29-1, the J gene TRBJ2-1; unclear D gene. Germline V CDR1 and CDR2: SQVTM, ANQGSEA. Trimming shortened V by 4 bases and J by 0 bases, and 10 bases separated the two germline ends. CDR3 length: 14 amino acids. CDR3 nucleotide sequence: TGCAGCGTTGCTCCGGGTCACTCCTACAATGAGCAGTTCTTC. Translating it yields CSVAPGHSYNEQFF.

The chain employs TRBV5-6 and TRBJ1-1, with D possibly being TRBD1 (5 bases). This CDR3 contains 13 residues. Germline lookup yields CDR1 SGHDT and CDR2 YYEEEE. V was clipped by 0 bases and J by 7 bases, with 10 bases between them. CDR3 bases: TGTGCCAGCAGCTTGGTATCAGGGATTGAAGCTTTCTTT. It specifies CASSLVSGIEAFF. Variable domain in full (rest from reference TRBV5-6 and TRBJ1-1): DAGVTQSPTHLIKTRGQQVTLRCSPKSGHDTVSWYQQALGQGPQFIFQYYEEEERQRGNFPDRFSGHQFPNYSSELNVNALLLGDSALYLCASSLVSGIEAFFGQGTRLTVV.

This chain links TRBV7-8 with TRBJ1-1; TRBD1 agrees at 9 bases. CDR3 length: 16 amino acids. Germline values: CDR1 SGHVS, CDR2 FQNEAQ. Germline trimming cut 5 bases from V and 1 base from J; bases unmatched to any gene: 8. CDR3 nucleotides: TGTGCCAGCAGCGCCGGGACAGGGATGGGGAACACTGAAGCTTTCTTT. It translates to CASSAGTGMGNTEAFF.

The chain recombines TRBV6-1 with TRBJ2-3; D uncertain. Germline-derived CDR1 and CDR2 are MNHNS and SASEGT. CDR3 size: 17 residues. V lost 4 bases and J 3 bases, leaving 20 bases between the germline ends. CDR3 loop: CASSALWAASITDTQYF. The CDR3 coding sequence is TGTGCCAGCAGTGCCCTTTGGGCTGCTAGTATTACAGATACGCAGTATTTT.

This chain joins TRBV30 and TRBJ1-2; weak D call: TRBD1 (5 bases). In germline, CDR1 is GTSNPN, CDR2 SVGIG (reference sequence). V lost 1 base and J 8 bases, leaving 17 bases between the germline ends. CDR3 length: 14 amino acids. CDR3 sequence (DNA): TGTGCCTGGAGTGACCTCGGGACTCCTCGAGGCTACACCTTC. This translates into CAWSDLGTPRGYTF.

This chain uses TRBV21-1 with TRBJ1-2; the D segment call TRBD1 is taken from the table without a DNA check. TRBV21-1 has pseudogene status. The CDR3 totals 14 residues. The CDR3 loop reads CASAMDRGPYGYTF. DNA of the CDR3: TGTGCCAGCGCGATGGACAGGGGGCCCTATGGCTACACCTTC.

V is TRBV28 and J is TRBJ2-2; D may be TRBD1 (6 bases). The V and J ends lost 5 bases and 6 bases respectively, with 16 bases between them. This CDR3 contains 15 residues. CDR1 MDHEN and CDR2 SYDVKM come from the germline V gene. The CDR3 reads CASSGEQGRSGELFF. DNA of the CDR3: TGTGCCAGCAGTGGGGAGCAGGGGAGATCCGGGGAGCTGTTTTTT.

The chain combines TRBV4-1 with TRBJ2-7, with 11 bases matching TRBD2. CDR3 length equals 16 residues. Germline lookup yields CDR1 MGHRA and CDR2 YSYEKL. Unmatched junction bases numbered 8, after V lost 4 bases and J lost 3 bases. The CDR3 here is CASSRIAGTSGYEQYF. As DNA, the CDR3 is TGCGCCAGCAGCCGGATCGCCGGGACTAGCGGCTACGAGCAGTACTTC.

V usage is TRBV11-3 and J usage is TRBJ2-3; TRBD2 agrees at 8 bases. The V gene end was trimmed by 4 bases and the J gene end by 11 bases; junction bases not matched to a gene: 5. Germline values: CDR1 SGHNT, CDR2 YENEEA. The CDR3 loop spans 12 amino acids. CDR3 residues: CASSSRGGLQYF. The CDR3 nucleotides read TGTGCCAGCAGCTCCCGGGGGGGACTGCAGTATTTT.

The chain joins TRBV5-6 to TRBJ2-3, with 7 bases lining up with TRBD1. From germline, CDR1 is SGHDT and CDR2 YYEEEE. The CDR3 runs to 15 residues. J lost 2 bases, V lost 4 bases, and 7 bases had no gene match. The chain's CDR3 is CASSAAGTDTDTQYF. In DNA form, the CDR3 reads TGTGCCAGCAGCGCAGCCGGGACAGACACAGATACGCAGTATTTT.

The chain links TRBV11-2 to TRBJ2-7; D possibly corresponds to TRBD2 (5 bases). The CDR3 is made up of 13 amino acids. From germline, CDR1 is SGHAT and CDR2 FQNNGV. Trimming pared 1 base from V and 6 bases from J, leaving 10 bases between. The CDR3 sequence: CASSLAARAEQYF. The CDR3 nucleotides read TGTGCCAGCAGCTTAGCCGCGCGGGCCGAGCAGTACTTC.